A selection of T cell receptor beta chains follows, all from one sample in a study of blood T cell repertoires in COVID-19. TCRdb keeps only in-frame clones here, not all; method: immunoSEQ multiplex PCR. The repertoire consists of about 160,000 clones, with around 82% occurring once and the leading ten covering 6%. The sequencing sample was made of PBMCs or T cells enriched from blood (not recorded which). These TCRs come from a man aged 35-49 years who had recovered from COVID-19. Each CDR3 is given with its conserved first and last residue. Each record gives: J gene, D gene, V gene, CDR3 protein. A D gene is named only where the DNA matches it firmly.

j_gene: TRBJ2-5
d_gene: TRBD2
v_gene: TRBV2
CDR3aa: CASSRLAGGPEEETQYF

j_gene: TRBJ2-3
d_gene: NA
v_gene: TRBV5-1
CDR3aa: CASSPWTEGTDTQYF

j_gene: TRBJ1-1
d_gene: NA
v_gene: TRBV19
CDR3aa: CASSLRVFRVGRTEAFF

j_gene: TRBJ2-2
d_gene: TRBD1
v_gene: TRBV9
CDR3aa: CASTLQGAGTGELFF

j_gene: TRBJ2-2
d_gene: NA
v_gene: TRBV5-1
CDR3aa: CASSDEGTGELFF

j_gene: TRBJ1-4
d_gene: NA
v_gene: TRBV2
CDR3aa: CASSRREPQGGEKLFF

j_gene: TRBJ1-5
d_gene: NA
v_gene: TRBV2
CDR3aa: CASSDEGTGQPQHF

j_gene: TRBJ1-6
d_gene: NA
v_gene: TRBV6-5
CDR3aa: CASSYSGPVKNSPLHF

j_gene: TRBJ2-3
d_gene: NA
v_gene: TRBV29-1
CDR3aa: CSVLRGSTDTQYF

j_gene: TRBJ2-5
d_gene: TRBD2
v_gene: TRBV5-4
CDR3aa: CASSLEIGGGETQYF

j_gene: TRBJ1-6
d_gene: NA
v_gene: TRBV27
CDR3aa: CASSHSNSPLHF

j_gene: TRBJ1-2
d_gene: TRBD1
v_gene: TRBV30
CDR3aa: CAWTGQGRPSNYGYTF

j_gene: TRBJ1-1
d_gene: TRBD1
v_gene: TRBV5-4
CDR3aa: CASSVRDRGNTEAFF

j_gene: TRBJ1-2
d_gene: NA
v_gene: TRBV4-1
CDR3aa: CASSQDYEGGYTF

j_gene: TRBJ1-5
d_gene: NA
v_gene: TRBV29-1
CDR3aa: CSVVVPGVNQPQHF

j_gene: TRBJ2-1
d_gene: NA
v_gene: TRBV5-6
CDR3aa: CASSPRGLASYNEQFF

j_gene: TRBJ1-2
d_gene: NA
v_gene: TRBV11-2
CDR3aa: CASSLILYGYTF

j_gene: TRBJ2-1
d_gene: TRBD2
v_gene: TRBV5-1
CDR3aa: CASSSGGESYNEQFF

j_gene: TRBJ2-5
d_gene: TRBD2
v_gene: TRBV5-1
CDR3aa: CASSSTTLPSSGGRETQYF

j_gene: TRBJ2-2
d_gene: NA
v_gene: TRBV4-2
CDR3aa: CASSRSWEWGDGEGNTGELFF

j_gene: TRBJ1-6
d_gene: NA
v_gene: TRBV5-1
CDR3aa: CASRRQDNSPLHF

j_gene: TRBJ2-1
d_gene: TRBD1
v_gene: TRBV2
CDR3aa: CARPRTGALDNEQFF

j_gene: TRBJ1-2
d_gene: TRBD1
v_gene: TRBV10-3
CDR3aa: CAISDSGTGDYGYTF

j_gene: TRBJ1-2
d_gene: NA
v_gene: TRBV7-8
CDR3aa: CASSLMLADPGGYTF

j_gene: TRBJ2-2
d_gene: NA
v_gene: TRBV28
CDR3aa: CASRQGFLTGELFF

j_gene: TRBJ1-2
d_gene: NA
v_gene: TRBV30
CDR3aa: CAWGLQGIVGYTF

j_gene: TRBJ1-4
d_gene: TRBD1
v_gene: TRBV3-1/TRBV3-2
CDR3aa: CASSQEESWQGAKGLFF

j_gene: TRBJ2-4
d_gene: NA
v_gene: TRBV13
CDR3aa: CASSLREAKNIQYF

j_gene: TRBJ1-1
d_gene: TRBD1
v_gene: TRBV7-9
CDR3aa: CASRSGQGNTEAFF

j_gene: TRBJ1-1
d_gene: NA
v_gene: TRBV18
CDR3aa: CASSGRENTEAFF

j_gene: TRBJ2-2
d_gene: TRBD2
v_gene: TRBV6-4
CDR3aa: CATRQEGLATGELFF

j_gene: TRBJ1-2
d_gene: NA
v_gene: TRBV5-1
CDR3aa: CASSLMEGGYTF

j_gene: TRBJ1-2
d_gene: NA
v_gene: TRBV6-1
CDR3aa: CASSERGGRGYTF

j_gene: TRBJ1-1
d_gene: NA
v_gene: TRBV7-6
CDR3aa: CASSHPGVTEAFF

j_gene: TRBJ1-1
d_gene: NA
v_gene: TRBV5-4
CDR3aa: CASRMVGRTEAFF

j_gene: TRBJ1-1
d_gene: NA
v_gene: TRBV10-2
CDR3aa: CARPSGGGTEAFF

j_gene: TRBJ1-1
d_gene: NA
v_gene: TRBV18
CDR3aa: CASSPQEGTEAFF

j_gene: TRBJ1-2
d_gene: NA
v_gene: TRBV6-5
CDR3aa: CASSPSNRAQGTF

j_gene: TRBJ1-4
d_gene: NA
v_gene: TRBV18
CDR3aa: CASSPGLPGEKLFF

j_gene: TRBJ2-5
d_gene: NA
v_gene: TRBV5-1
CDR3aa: CASKQAGLGPGETQYF

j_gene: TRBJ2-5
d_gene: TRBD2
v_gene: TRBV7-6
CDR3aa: CASSRAALAGGQETQYF

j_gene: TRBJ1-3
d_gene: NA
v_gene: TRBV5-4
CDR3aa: CASSSLTGGGNTIYF

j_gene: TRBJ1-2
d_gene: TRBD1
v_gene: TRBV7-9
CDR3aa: CASSPGQGVYGYTF

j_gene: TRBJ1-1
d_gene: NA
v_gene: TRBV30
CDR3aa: CAWSVAAFTEAFF

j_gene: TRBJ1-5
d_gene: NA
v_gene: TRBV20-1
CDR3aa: CSAPDRGAQHF